These T cell receptor beta chains were read from a single sample in a study of blood T cell repertoires in COVID-19. Clones were sequenced by immunoSEQ multiplex PCR, and TCRdb holds only the in-frame ones, with some missing. Here the sample spans a few hundred thousand clones, 70% to 90% being singletons. The sample taken for sequencing was peripheral blood. These receptors were collected from a man aged 55 to 69 who had recovered from COVID-19. The CDR3 runs from the conserved cysteine through the conserved F or W. The order of the fields is J gene, V gene, CDR3 protein.

J: TRBJ1-2
V: TRBV29-1
CDR3: CSVVPRGGYGYTF

J: TRBJ2-3
V: TRBV9
CDR3: CASSVGRERRTDTQYF

J: TRBJ2-7
V: TRBV6-6
CDR3: CASSYPGQSSYEQYF

J: TRBJ2-1
V: TRBV24-1
CDR3: CATSRQGGNNEQFF

J: TRBJ2-3
V: TRBV6-6
CDR3: CASSPRTAGTDTQYF

J: TRBJ2-3
V: TRBV12-3/TRBV12-4
CDR3: CASSLSGTQYF

J: TRBJ2-7
V: TRBV4-2
CDR3: CASSQDLASAYEQYF

J: TRBJ2-7
V: TRBV5-4
CDR3: CASSLAQQGAYEQYF

J: TRBJ2-3
V: TRBV13
CDR3: CASSPGLAADTQYF

J: TRBJ2-7
V: TRBV7-9
CDR3: CASSLGDRDYEQYF

J: TRBJ2-3
V: TRBV19
CDR3: CASSKTGNMDTQYF

J: TRBJ1-2
V: TRBV5-5
CDR3: CASSLSAGDADRYGYTF

J: TRBJ1-3
V: TRBV5-1
CDR3: CASSLEWSSGNTIYF

J: TRBJ1-6
V: TRBV6-5
CDR3: CASREGQSYNSPLHF

J: TRBJ2-3
V: TRBV2
CDR3: CASSGRTGLNTDTQYF

J: TRBJ2-7
V: TRBV28
CDR3: CASSSVARSKYEQYF

J: TRBJ2-4
V: TRBV6-5
CDR3: CASRRDKAKNIQYF

J: TRBJ2-3
V: TRBV4-1
CDR3: CASSQEGATDTQYF

J: TRBJ2-4
V: TRBV3-1/TRBV3-2
CDR3: CASSQGTVPTNIQYF

J: TRBJ1-1
V: TRBV6-5
CDR3: CASIRQGRTEAFF

J: TRBJ2-2
V: TRBV7-2
CDR3: CASSLAFSGAGGELFF

J: TRBJ2-7
V: TRBV7-9
CDR3: CASSPTRLEQYF

J: TRBJ2-7
V: TRBV27
CDR3: CASSLLQGYEQYF

J: TRBJ2-1
V: TRBV7-8
CDR3: CASRRGLAGAGNYNEQFF

J: TRBJ1-1
V: TRBV12-3/TRBV12-4
CDR3: CASSLWGAEAFF

J: TRBJ2-1
V: TRBV18
CDR3: CASSPGLAGRNEQFF

J: TRBJ2-1
V: TRBV29-1
CDR3: CSVITGGGFSHEQFF

J: TRBJ2-7
V: TRBV5-4
CDR3: CASNIVGGEQYF

J: TRBJ1-2
V: TRBV4-2
CDR3: CASSHPTGPYYGYTF

J: TRBJ1-2
V: TRBV6-1
CDR3: CASSEATTFTNYGYTF

J: TRBJ1-4
V: TRBV6-1
CDR3: CASSDRDRANEKLFF

J: TRBJ2-5
V: TRBV10-3
CDR3: CAISEPSGIQETQYF

J: TRBJ1-6
V: TRBV14
CDR3: CASSQTGYNSPLHF